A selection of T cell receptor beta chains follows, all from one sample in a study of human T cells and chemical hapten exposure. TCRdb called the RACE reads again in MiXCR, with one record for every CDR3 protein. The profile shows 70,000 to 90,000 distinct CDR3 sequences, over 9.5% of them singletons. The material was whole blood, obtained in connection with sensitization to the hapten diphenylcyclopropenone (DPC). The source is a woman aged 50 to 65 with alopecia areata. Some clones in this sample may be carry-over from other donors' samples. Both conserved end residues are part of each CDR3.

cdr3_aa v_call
CASTWGSLEAFF TRBV12-3/TRBV12-4
CATWVVGQPQHF TRBV27
CSANDLPRTGELFF TRBV20-1
CASSLLGHTYEQYF TRBV11-2
CASSYSSLAGFGEQYF TRBV6-2/TRBV6-3
CASSVGDYTGELFF TRBV9
CASMRDRGKTEAFF TRBV5-4
CSVEDGGKNTEAFF TRBV29-1
CAKSYGQGDYGYTF TRBV10-3
CASSRGLDSNQPQHF TRBV12-3/TRBV12-4
CASTPDGANTEAFF TRBV12-3/TRBV12-4
CASSSGRGETNSPLHF TRBV6-6
CASSWVGGQETQYF TRBV7-2
CASSLSGRAGIDTQYF TRBV12-3/TRBV12-4
CASRKEGQGIYEQYF TRBV6-5
CASRRTSAQETQYF TRBV6-1
CASSIVRQDTDTQYF TRBV19
CASSRLGFLNEQYF TRBV11-2
CASSLDPRGSGELFF TRBV7-2
CASSLGEIRSTDTQYF TRBV7-6
CASSQDLQAGGYTF TRBV3-1
CASSKYNEQFF TRBV19
CASSFDRQSYNEQFF TRBV5-4
CSARDRVSGGAKNIQYF TRBV20-1
CASSFTQGEAFF TRBV7-2
CASSLDGLDQETQYF TRBV12-3/TRBV12-4
CASSYSGRGWAFF TRBV6-5
CASSREPSGANVLTF TRBV5-1
CAITAGGINEQFF TRBV10-3
CSARQAYNEQFF TRBV29-1
CASSSEGLTEAFF TRBV3-1
CATTGGYNEQFF TRBV24-1
CSARNPGSSTDTQYF TRBV20-1
CASSSSGSMGEQYF TRBV7-2
CASRRLVTGELFF TRBV2
CASSPASGVQETQYF TRBV28
CASSYPLQPGTNEKLFF TRBV6-7
CATSDLGSGQPQHF TRBV24-1
CSELASDIQYF TRBV20-1
CASSSNDAGSYNEQFF TRBV4-2
CASSQASVGDTQYF TRBV3-1
CASSGDRRTSTDTQYF TRBV10-2
CSAGTSSYNEQFF TRBV29-1
CASSQDLGLAPNNEQFF TRBV3-1
CASSSGEGHEQFF TRBV28
CASSFAGGPPDTQYF TRBV5-4
CAISLGTASTDTQYF TRBV10-3
CSARGVGVETQYF TRBV20-1